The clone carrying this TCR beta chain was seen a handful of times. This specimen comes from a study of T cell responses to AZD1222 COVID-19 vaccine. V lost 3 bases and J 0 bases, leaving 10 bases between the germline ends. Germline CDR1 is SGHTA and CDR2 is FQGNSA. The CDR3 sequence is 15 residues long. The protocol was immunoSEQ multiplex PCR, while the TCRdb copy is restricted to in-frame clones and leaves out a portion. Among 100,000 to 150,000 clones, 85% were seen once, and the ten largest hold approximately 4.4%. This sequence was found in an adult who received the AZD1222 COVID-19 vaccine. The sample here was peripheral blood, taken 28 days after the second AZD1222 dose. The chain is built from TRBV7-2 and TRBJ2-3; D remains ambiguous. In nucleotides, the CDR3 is TGTGCCAGCAGCTTGAGACGAACTAGCACAGATACGCAGTATTTT. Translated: CASSLRRTSTDTQYF.